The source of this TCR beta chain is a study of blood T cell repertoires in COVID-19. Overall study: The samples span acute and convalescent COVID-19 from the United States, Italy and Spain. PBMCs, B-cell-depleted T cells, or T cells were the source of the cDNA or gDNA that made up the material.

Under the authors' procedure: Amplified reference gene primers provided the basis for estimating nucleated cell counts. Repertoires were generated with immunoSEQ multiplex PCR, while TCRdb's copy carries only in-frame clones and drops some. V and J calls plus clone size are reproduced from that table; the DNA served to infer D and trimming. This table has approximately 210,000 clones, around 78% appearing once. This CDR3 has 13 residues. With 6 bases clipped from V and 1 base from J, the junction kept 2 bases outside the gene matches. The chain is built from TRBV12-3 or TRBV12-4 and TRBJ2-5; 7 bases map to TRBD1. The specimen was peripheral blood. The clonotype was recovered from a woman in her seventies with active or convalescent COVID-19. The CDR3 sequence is CASRGTVQETQYF. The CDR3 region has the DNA TGTGCCAGCAGAGGGACAGTCCAAGAGACCCAGTACTTC.